These T cell receptor beta chains were read from a single sample in a study of blood T cells in healthy people across ages. TCRdb reanalysed the 5' RACE reads using MiXCR and keeps one entry per CDR3 protein. The sample includes over 1,500,000 distinct CDR3 sequences, about 49% seen only once; the top ten take approximately 2.1%. The specimen was blood. The receptors here all came from a middle-aged woman in good health. CDR3s include the opening cysteine and the closing phenylalanine or tryptophan. A D gene is named only where the DNA matches it firmly. Rows give clone size only sometimes, using once, few, many, or a class for an expanded clone.

D | J | size | V | DNA | CDR3
TRBD2 | TRBJ2-3 | - | TRBV3-1 | TGTGCCAGCAGCCGGGAAGCGGGGGGCAGCACAGATACGCAGTATTTT | CASSREAGGSTDTQYF
- | TRBJ2-1 | - | TRBV9 | TGTGCCAGCAGCGGATCCGGGACGCCTACCTACAATGAGCAGTTCTTC | CASSGSGTPTYNEQFF
- | TRBJ2-5 | few | TRBV10-3 | TGTGCCATCAGTGAGGGAACTAGCTACGAGACCCAGTACTTC | CAISEGTSYETQYF
TRBD1 | TRBJ1-2 | - | TRBV27 | TGTGCCAGCTGGACAGGGGCCCCCTATGGCTACACCTTC | CASWTGAPYGYTF
TRBD1 | TRBJ2-5 | - | TRBV28 | TGTGCCAGCAGTTCCCGGACAGGGGGAGGTTCAGAGACCCAGTACTTC | CASSSRTGGGSETQYF
TRBD1 | TRBJ1-1 | - | TRBV6-5 | TGTGCCAGCAGTCACGGACAGGGCGAAGCTTTCTTT | CASSHGQGEAFF
TRBD2 | TRBJ2-2 | few | TRBV4-2 | TGTGCCAGCAGCCAAGATCGGAGCGGGGGGCTCGGGTACAATGAGCAGTTTTTT | CASSQDRSGGLGYNEQFF
- | TRBJ2-5 | - | TRBV27 | TGTGCCAGCAGTTTATCCCTCGCGGAATTCCAAGAGACCCAGTACTTC | CASSLSLAEFQETQYF
- | TRBJ2-3 | - | TRBV28 | TGTGCCAGCGGTCGTGACGCAGCTAGCACAGATACGCAGTATTTT | CASGRDAASTDTQYF
- | TRBJ2-3 | - | TRBV20-1 | TGCAGTGCCATAGGGGTGTCCACAGATACGCAGTATTTT | CSAIGVSTDTQYF
TRBD1 | TRBJ2-3 | - | TRBV7-2 | TGTGCCAGCAGCCCGTTCGGGACAGGGCTCACAGATACGCAGTATTTT | CASSPFGTGLTDTQYF
- | TRBJ2-3 | once | TRBV19 | TGTGCCAATAGTAGGGCTAGCGGCACAGATACGCAGTATTTT | CANSRASGTDTQYF
TRBD1 | TRBJ2-7 | - | TRBV20-1 | TGCAGTGCTTCTACCGCGGACAGGGGAAACTACGAGCAGTACTTC | CSASTADRGNYEQYF
TRBD1 | TRBJ1-2 | - | TRBV20-1 | TGCAGTGCTCCTGGACAGGGCATGGATGGCTACACCTTC | CSAPGQGMDGYTF
TRBD1 | TRBJ2-1 | few | TRBV5-1 | TGCGCCAGCAGCTTGGGGGACAGGGAGGCGGCGGATGAGCAGTTCTTC | CASSLGDREAADEQFF
- | TRBJ2-1 | - | TRBV9 | TGTGCCAGCAGCGGGCCGTTAGAATGTGAGCAGTTCTTC | CASSGPLECEQFF
TRBD1 | TRBJ2-1 | - | TRBV12-5 | TGTGCTAGTGGTTTGATGGACAGGGCTAATGAGCAGTTCTTC | CASGLMDRANEQFF
- | TRBJ2-1 | few | TRBV3-1 | TGTGCCAGCAGCCAAGAAAACAGGCGCTCCTACAATGAGCAGTTCTTC | CASSQENRRSYNEQFF
- | TRBJ2-1 | - | TRBV24-1 | TGTGCCACCAGTGATTTGCGAGGGAGTGAGCAGTTCTTC | CATSDLRGSEQFF
- | TRBJ2-7 | - | TRBV21-1 | TGTGCCAGCAGCAACCTGGGGGGCTCCTACGAGCAGTACTTC | CASSNLGGSYEQYF
- | TRBJ2-5 | few | TRBV20-1 | TGCAGTGCTAGAGAGTACGTCAGCCAAGAGACCCAGTACTTC | CSAREYVSQETQYF
- | TRBJ1-1 | few | TRBV6-2/TRBV6-3 | TGTGCCAGCATACGGAGGGACGAGACTGAAGCTTTCTTT | CASIRRDETEAFF
- | TRBJ2-5 | once | TRBV6-2/TRBV6-3 | TGTGCCAGCAGTTACGGTCTCACTTGGCTCATACCGACCCAACCCCAAGAGACCCAGTACTTC | CASSYGLTWLIPTQPQETQYF
TRBD1 | TRBJ2-5 | - | TRBV15 | TGTGCCACTATATCGGACAGGGGGCGAGGGGAGACCCAGTACTTC | CATISDRGRGETQYF
TRBD1 | TRBJ2-7 | few | TRBV27 | TGTGCCAGCAGTTTAACGGTAAGACAGGGAGCCTACGAGCAGTACTTC | CASSLTVRQGAYEQYF
- | TRBJ2-3 | - | TRBV4-2 | TGTGCCAGCAGCCAAATAGGGCCCAGCACAGATACGCAGTATTTT | CASSQIGPSTDTQYF
TRBD1 | TRBJ2-5 | many | TRBV29-1 | TGCAGCGATCGACAGGGAGAGACCCAGTACTTC | CSDRQGETQYF
- | TRBJ1-2 | - | TRBV4-1 | TGCGCCAGCAGCCAAGGAGACGGTCGGTATTTGTATGGCTACACCTTC | CASSQGDGRYLYGYTF
- | TRBJ1-2 | - | TRBV6-2/TRBV6-3 | TGTGCCAGCAAAGGACCCCGGGCCCTAGTTTCTTTTAACTATGGCTACACCTTC | CASKGPRALVSFNYGYTF
- | TRBJ2-3 | - | TRBV6-5 | TGTGCCAGCAGACTAAGTGCGGCCCTCACAGATACGCAGTATTTT | CASRLSAALTDTQYF
- | TRBJ1-2 | - | TRBV7-2 | TGTGCCAGCAGCCCCTCCGCTTCCAACTATGGCTACACCTTC | CASSPSASNYGYTF
- | TRBJ2-6 | few | TRBV6-6 | TGTGCCAGCAGTTACTTTAGCTCTGGGGCCAACGTCCTGACTTTC | CASSYFSSGANVLTF
TRBD1 | TRBJ1-2 | - | TRBV29-1 | TGCAGCGTAAAGACAGGGCCTAACTATGGCTACACCTTC | CSVKTGPNYGYTF
- | TRBJ2-7 | few | TRBV27 | TGTGCCAGCAGTTGTTCCACGACAGATTACGAGCAGTACTTC | CASSCSTTDYEQYF
TRBD1 | TRBJ2-7 | few | TRBV7-9 | TGTGCCAGCAGTCCCGTGCGGGACAGGAGACCCTACGAGCAGTACTTC | CASSPVRDRRPYEQYF
- | TRBJ2-5 | - | TRBV29-1 | TGCACCGTAACGGGCCTCCCAGGGGACAATGAGCAGTACTTC | CTVTGLPGDNEQYF
- | TRBJ2-3 | - | TRBV5-1 | TGCGCCAGCAGCTTGGGAAATTCCGCTAGCACAGATACGCAGTATTTT | CASSLGNSASTDTQYF